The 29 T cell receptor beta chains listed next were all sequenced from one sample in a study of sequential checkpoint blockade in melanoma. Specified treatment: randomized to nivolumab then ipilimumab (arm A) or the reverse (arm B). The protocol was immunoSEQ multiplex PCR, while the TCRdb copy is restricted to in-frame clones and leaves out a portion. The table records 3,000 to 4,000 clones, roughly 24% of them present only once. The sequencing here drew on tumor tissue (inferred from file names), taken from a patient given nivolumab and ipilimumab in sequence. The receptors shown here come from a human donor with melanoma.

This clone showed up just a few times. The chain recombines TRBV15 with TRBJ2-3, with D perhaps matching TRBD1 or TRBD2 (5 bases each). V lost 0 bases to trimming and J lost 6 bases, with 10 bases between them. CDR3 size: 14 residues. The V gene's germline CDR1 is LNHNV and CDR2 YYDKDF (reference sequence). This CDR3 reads CATSRDWGWDTQYF. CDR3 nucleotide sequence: TGTGCCACCAGCAGAGATTGGGGGTGGGATACGCAGTATTTT. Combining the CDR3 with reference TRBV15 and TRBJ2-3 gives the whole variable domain DAMVIQNPRYQVTQFGKPVTLSCSQTLNHNVMYWYQQKSSQAPKLLFHYYDKDFNNEADTPDNFQSRRPNTSFCFLDIRSPGLGDTAMYLCATSRDWGWDTQYFGPGTRLTVL.

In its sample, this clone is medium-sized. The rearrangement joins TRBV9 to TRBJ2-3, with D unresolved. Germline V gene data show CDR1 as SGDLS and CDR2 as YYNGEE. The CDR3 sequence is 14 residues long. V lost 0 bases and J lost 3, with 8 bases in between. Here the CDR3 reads CASSVAPITDTQYF. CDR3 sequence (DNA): TGTGCCAGCAGCGTAGCTCCTATAACAGATACGCAGTATTTT. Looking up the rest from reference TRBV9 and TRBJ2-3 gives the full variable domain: DSGVTQTPKHLITATGQRVTLRCSPRSGDLSVYWYQQSLDQGLQFLIQYYNGEERAKGNILERFSAQQFPDLHSELNLSSLELGDSALYFCASSVAPITDTQYFGPGTRLTVL.

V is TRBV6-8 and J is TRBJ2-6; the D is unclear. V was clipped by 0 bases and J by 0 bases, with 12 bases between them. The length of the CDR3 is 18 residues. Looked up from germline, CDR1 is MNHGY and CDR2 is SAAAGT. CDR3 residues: CASSYSKDSFSGANVLTF. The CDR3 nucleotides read TGTGCCAGCAGTTACTCGAAGGATTCTTTCTCTGGGGCCAACGTCCTGACTTTC.

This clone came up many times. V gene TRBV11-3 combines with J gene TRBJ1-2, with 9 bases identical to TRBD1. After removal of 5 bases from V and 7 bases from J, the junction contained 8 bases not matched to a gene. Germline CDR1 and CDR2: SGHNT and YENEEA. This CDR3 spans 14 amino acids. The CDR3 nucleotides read TGTGCCAGCAGCCCCACAGGGGGCACCGGTGGCTACACCTTC. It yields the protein CASSPTGGTGGYTF.

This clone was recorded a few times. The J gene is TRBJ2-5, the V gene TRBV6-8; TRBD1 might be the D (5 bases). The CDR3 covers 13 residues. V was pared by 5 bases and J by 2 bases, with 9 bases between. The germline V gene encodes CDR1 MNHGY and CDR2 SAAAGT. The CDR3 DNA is TGTGCCAGCAGTGTCGACAGACAAGAGACCCAGTACTTC. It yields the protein CASSVDRQETQYF.

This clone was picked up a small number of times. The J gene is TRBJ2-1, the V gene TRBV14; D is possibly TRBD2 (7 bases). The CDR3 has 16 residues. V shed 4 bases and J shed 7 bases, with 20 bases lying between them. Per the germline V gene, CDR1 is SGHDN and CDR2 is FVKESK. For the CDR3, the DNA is TGTGCCAGCAGCCCTCGACTAGCAGGGGTATGGAATGAGCAGTTCTTC. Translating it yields CASSPRLAGVWNEQFF.

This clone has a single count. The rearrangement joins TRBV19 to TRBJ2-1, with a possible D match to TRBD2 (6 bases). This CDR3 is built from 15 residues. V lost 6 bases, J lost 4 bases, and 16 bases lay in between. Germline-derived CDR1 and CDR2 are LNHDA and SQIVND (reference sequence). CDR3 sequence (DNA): TGTGCCAGTAGGGGTGGGCTAGCGTATTACAATGAGCAGTTCTTC. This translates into CASRGGLAYYNEQFF.

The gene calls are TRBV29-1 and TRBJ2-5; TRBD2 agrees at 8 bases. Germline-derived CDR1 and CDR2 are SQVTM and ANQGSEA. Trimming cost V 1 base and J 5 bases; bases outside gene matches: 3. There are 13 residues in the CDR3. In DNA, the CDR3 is TGCAGCGTTGAAGTCGGGGGGGCGGAGACCCAGTACTTC. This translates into CSVEVGGAETQYF.

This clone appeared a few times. The CDR3 loop reads CASSPPGLAVDTQYF. CDR3 bases: TGTGCCAGCAGCCCGCCGGGACTAGCGGTAGATACGCAGTATTTT. The chain combines TRBV11-3 with TRBJ2-3; 11 nucleotides agree with TRBD2. Trimming took 5 bases from V and 5 from J; bases not matched to a gene: 6. The length of the CDR3 is 15 residues. Germline V gene data show CDR1 as SGHNT and CDR2 as YENEEA.

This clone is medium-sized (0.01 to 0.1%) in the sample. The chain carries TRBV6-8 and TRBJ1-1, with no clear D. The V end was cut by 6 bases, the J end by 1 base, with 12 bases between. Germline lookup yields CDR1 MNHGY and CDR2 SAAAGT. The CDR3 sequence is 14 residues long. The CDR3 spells CASSRGQANTEAFF. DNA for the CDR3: TGTGCCAGCAGCAGAGGGCAGGCGAACACTGAAGCTTTCTTT.

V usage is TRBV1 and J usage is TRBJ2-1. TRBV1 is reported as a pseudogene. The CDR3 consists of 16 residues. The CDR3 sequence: CASSQGEGEAYNEQFF. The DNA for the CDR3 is TGCGCCAGCAGCCAAGGCGAGGGGGAGGCCTACAATGAGCAGTTCTTC.

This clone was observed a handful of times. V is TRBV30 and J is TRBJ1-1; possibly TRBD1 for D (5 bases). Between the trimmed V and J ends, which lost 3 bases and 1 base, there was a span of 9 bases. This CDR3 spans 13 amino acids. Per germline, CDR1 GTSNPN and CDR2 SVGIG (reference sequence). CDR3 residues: CAWSQGGNTEAFF. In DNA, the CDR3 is TGTGCCTGGAGCCAGGGAGGGAACACTGAAGCTTTCTTT.

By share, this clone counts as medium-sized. The DNA for the CDR3 is TGTGCCAGCAGTCTGAGCGGGAGGCACTACAATGAGCAGTTCTTC. Protein: CASSLSGRHYNEQFF. The gene calls are TRBV11-3 and TRBJ2-1, with 9 bases aligning to TRBD2. This CDR3 region has 15 residues. J gave up 3 bases and V 6 bases, and 6 bases lay outside the gene matches. The V gene's germline CDR1 is SGHNT and CDR2 YENEEA.

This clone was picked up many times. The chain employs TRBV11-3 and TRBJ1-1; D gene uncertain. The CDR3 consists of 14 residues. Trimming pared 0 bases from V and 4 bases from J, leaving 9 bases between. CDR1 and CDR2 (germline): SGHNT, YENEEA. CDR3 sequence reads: CASSLEGRRTEAFF. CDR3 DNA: TGTGCCAGCAGCTTAGAGGGCAGGCGCACTGAAGCTTTCTTT.

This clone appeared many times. CDR3 nucleotide sequence: TGTGCCAGCAGTATGGAGGGGCCTTCTGGAAACACCATATATTTT. Protein product: CASSMEGPSGNTIYF. This chain uses TRBV11-3 with TRBJ1-3, with TRBD1 as a possible D gene (5 bases). Trimming stripped 6 bases from V and 1 base from J, with 13 bases between. Germline values: CDR1 SGHNT, CDR2 YENEEA. The CDR3 runs to 15 residues.

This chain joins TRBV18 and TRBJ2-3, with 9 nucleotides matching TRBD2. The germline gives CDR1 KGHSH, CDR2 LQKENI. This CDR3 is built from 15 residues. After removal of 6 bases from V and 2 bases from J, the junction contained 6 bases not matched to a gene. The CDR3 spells CASSPSGGPTDTQYF. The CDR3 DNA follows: TGTGCCAGCTCCCCGAGCGGGGGGCCCACAGATACGCAGTATTTT.

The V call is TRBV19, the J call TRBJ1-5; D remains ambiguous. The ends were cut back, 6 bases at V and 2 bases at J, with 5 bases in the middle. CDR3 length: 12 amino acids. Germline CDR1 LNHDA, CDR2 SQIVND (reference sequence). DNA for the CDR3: TGTGCCAGTAGGGACGGCAATCAGCCCCAGCATTTT. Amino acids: CASRDGNQPQHF.

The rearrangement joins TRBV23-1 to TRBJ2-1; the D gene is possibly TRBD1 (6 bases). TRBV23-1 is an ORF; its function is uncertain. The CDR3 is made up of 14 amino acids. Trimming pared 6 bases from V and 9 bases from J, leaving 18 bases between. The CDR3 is CASSQEAGDGEQFF. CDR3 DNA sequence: TGCGCCAGCAGCCAAGAAGCAGGGGATGGTGAGCAGTTCTTC.

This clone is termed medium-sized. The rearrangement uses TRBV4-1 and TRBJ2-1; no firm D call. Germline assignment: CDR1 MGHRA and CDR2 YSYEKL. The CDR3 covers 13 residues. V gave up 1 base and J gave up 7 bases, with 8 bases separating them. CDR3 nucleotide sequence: TGCGCCAGCAGCCAAGGAGTCGGTAATGAGCAGTTCTTC. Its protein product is CASSQGVGNEQFF.

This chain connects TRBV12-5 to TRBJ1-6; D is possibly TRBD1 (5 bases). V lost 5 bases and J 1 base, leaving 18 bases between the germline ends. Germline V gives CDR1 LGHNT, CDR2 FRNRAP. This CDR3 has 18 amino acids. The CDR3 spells CASGSSTADRSYNSPLHF. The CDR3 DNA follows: TGTGCTAGTGGTAGTAGCACGGCAGACAGATCCTATAATTCACCCCTCCACTTT.

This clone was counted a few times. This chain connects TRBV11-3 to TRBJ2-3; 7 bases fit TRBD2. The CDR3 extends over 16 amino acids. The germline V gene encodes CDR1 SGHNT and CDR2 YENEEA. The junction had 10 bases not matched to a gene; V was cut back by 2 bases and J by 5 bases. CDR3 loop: CASSLNPGGSGDTQYF. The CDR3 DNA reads TGTGCCAGCAGCTTAAATCCTGGCGGGAGTGGAGATACGCAGTATTTT. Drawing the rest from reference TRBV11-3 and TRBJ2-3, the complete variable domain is EAGVVQSPRYKIIEKKQPVAFWCNPISGHNTLYWYLQNLGQGPELLIRYENEEAVDDSQLPKDRFSAERLKGVDSTLKIQPAELGDSAVYLCASSLNPGGSGDTQYFGPGTRLTVL.

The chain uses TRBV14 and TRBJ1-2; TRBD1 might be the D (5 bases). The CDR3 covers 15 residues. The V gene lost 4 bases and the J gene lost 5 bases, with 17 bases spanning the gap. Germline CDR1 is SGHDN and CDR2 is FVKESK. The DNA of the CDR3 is TGTGCCAGCAGCCGCGCGCCGGGGCAGAGTTATGGCTACACCTTC. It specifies CASSRAPGQSYGYTF.

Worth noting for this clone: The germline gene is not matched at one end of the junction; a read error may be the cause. This chain's CDR3 is CAISASGTEAFF. Written as DNA, the CDR3 is TGTGCCATCAGTGCGAGTGGCACTGAAGCTTTCTTT. J is TRBJ1-1 and V is TRBV6-8; D gene unclear. CDR1 and CDR2 (germline): MNHGY, SAAAGT. This CDR3 region has 12 residues.

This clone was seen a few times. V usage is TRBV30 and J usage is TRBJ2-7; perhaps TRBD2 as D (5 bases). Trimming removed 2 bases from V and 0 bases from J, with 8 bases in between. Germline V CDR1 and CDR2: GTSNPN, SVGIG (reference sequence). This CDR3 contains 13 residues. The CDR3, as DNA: TGTGCCTGGAGTAACGGGATCTCCTACGAGCAGTACTTC. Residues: CAWSNGISYEQYF.

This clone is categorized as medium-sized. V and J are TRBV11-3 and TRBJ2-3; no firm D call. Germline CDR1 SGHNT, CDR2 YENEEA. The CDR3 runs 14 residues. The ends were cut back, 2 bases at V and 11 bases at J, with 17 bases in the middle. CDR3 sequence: CASSLTDAHGKQYF. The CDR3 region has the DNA TGTGCCAGCAGCTTAACCGACGCACATGGGAAGCAGTATTTT.

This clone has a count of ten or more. Here the CDR3 DNA reads TGCGCCAGCAGCCCTTCGGTGGCGGCAGACTACGAGCAGTACTTC. It encodes CASSPSVAADYEQYF. V is TRBV1 and J is TRBJ2-7; TRBD2 reflects the table's D call only, with no check against the DNA. TRBV1 is a recognized pseudogene. CDR3 length: 15 residues.

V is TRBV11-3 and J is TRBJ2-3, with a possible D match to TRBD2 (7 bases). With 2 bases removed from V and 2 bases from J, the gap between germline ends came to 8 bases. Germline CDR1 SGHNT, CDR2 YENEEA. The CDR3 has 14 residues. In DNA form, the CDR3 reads TGTGCCAGCAGCTTACGGGGGGCCACAGATACGCAGTATTTT. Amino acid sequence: CASSLRGATDTQYF. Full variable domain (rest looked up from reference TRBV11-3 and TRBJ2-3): EAGVVQSPRYKIIEKKQPVAFWCNPISGHNTLYWYLQNLGQGPELLIRYENEEAVDDSQLPKDRFSAERLKGVDSTLKIQPAELGDSAVYLCASSLRGATDTQYFGPGTRLTVL.

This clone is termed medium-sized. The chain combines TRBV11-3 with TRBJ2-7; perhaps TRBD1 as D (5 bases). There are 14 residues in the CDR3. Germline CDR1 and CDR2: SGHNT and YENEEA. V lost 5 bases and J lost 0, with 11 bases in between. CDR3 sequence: CASSPRDSSYEQYF. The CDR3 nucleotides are TGTGCCAGCAGCCCCCGTGACAGCTCCTACGAGCAGTACTTC.

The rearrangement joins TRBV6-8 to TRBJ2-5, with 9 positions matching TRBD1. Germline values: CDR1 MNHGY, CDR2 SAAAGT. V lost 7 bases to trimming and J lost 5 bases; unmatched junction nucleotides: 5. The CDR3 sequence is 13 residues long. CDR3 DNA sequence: TGTGCCAGCACCACAGGGGGCCGGGAGACCCAGTACTTC. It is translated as CASTTGGRETQYF.